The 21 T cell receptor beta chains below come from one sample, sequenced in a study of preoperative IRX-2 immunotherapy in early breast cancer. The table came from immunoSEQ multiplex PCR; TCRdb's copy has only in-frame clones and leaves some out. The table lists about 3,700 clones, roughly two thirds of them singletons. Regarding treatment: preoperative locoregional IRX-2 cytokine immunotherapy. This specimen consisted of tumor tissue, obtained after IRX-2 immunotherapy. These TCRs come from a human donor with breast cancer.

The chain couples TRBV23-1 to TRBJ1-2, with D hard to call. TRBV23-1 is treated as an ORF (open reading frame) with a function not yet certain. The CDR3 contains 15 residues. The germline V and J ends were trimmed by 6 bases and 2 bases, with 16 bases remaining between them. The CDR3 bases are TGCGCCAGCAGCCAAGATTTTCGAGGAAACTATGGCTACACCTTC. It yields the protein CASSQDFRGNYGYTF.

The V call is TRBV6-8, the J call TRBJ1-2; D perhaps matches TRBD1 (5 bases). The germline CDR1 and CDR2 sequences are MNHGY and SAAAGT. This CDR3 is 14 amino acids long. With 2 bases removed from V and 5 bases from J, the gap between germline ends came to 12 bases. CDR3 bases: TGTGCCAGCAGTTACGGGCAGGGCCCTTATGGCTACACCTTC. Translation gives CASSYGQGPYGYTF.

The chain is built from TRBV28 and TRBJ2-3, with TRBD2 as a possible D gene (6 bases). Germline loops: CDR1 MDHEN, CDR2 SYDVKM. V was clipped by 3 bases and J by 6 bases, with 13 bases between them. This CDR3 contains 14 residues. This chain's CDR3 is CASSLSGVYDTQYF. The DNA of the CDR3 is TGTGCCAGCAGTTTGTCGGGGGTTTATGATACGCAGTATTTT.

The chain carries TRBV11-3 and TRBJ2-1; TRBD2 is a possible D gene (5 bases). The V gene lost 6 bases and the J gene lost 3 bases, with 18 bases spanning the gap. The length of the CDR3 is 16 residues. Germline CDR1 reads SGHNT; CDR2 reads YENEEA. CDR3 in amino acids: CASRGSGRTDYNEQFF. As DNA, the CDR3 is TGTGCCAGCAGAGGAAGCGGACGGACGGACTACAATGAGCAGTTCTTC.

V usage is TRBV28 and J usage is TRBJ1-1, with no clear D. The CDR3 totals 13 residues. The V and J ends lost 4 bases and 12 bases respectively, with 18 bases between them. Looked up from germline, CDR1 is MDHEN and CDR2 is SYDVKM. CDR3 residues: CASSSLGRQDSFF. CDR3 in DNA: TGTGCCAGCAGTTCGCTCGGACGGCAGGACTCTTTCTTT.

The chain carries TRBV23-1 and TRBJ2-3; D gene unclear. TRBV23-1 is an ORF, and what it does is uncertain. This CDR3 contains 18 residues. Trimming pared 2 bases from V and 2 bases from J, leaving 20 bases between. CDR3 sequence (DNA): TGCGCCAGCAGTCAAAAGGTCTGTGCGGCGCCAACCACAGATACGCAGTATTTT. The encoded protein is CASSQKVCAAPTTDTQYF.

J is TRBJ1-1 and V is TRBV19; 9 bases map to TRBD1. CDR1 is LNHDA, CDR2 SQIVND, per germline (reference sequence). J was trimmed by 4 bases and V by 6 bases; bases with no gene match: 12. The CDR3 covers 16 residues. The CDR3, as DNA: TGTGCCAGTAGACCCAGGACAGGGGTTGTGGGCACTGAAGCTTTCTTT. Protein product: CASRPRTGVVGTEAFF. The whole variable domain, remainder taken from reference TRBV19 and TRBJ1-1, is DGGITQSPKYLFRKEGQNVTLSCEQNLNHDAMYWYRQDPGQGLRLIYYSQIVNDFQKGDIAEGYSVSREKKESFPLTVTSAQKNPTAFYLCASRPRTGVVGTEAFFGQGTRLTVV.

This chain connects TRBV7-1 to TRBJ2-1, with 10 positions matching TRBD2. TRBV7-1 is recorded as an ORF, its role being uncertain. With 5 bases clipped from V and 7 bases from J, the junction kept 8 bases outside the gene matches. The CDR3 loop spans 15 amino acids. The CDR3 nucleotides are TGTGCCAGCAGCCTCCTAGCGGGAGATGGTAATGAGCAGTTCTTC. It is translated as CASSLLAGDGNEQFF.

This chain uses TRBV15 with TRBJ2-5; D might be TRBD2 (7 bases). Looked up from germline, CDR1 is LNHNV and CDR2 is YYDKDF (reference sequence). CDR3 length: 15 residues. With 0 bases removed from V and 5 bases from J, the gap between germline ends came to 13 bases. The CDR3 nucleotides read TGTGCCACCAGCAGAGATCGGGGGGCCGTGGAGACCCAGTACTTC. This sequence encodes CATSRDRGAVETQYF.

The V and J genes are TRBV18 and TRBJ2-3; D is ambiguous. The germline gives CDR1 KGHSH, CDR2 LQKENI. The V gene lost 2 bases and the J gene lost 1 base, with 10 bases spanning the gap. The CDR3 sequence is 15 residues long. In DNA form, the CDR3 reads TGTGCCAGCTCACCATTTGCGGAAGGCACAGATACGCAGTATTTT. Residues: CASSPFAEGTDTQYF.

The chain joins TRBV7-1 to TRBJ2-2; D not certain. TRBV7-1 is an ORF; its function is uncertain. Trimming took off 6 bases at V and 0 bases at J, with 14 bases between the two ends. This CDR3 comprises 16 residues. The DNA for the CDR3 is TGTGCCAGCAGTGAAAGGGCTACCGCGAACACCGGGGAGCTGTTTTTT. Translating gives CASSERATANTGELFF.

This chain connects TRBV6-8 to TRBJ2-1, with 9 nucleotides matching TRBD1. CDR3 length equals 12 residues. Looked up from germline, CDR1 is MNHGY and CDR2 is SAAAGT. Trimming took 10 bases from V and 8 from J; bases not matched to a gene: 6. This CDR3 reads CAIRDREDEQFF. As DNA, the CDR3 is TGTGCCATTCGGGACAGGGAGGATGAGCAGTTCTTC.

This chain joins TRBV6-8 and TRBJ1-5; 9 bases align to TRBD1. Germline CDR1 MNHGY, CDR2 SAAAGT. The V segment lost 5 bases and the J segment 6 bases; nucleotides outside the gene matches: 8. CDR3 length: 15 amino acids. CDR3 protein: CASSDWGQGSQPQHF. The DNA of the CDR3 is TGTGCCAGCAGTGATTGGGGACAGGGTAGTCAGCCCCAGCATTTT.

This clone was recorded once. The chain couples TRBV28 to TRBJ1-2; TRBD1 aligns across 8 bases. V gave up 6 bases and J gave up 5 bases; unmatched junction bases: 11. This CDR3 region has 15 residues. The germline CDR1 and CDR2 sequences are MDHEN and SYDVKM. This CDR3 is CASSPQGGDKYGYTF. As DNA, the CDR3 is TGTGCCAGCAGCCCACAGGGGGGTGATAAGTATGGCTACACCTTC.

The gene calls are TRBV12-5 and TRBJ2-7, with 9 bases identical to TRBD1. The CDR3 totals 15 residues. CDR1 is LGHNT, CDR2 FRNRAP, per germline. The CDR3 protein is CASSRLGQGLPEQYF. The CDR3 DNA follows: TGTGCCAGCTCCCGACTCGGACAGGGGTTACCCGAGCAGTACTTC.

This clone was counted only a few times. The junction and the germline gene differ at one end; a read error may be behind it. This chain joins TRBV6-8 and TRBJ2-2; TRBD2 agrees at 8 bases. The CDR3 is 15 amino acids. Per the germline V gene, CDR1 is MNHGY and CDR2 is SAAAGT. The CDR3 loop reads CAISSGTSFTGELFF. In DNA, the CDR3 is TGTGCCATCAGTAGCGGGACTAGTTTCACCGGGGAGCTGTTTTTT.

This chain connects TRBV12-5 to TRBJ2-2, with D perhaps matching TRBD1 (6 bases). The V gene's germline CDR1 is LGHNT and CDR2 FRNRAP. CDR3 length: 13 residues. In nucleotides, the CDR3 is TGTGCCAGCACCCGGACAGTAACCGGGGAGCTGTTTTTT. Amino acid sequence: CASTRTVTGELFF. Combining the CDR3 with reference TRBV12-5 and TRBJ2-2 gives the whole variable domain DARVTQTPRHKVTEMGQEVTMRCQPILGHNTVFWYRQTMMQGLELLAYFRNRAPLDDSGMPKDRFSAEMPDATLATLKIQPSEPRDSAVYFCASTRTVTGELFFGEGSRLTVL.

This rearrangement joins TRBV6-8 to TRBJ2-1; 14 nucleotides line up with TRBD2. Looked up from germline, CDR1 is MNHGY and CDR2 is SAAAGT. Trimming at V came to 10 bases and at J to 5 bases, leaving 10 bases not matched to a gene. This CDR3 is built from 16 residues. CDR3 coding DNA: TGTGCCATCAGCCCGGGACTAGCGGGAGCGAACAATGAGCAGTTCTTC. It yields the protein CAISPGLAGANNEQFF.

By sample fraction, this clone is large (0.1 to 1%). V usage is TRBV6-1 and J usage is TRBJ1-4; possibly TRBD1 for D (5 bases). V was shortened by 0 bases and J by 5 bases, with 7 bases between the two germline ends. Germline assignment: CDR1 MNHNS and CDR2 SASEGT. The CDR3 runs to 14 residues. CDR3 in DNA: TGTGCCAGCAGTGAAGCCCAGGGCAATGAAAAACTGTTTTTT. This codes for CASSEAQGNEKLFF.

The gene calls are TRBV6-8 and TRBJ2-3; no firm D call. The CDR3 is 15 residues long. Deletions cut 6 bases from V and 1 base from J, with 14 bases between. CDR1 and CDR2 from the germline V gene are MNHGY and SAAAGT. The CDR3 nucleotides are TGTGCCAGCAGCTATATGGGCTGGGGCACAGATACGCAGTATTTT. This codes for CASSYMGWGTDTQYF.

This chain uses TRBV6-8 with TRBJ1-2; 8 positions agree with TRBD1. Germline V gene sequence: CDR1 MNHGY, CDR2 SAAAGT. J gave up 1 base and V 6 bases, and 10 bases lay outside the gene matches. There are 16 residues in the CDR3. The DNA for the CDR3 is TGTGCCAGCAGACCACCGACAGGGGAAGATAACTATGGCTACACCTTC. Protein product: CASRPPTGEDNYGYTF.